This passage covers 21 T cell receptor beta chains from one sample sequenced in a study of tissue T cells after allogeneic stem cell transplantation. The repertoire was sequenced with immunoSEQ multiplex PCR; TCRdb's copy has only in-frame clones and lacks some. Among about 6,900 clones, 50% were seen once, and the ten largest hold 3.8%. Time point: mouse harvest day 7 after allogeneic transplant. Tail vein injection delivered 10^7 T-cell-depleted bone marrow cells and 10^6 splenic CD5+ T cells. Material: gut tissue. The receptors stem from a female BALB/c mouse given C57BL/6 T cells with graft-versus-host disease after an allogeneic hematopoietic cell transplant.

A word on this clone: The germline and genes are mouse ones. The CDR3 is cut off 1 residue early in the read; its end comes from the germline J gene. The rearrangement joins TRBV26 to TRBJ1-1; tentative D call: TRBD1 (6 bases). The CDR3 is 13 amino acids. V was pared by 6 bases and J by 1 base, with 9 bases between. Looked up from germline, CDR1 is KGHPV and CDR2 is FQNQEV (reference sequence). The CDR3 DNA, read in part, is TGTGCCAGCAGCCCACAGGGGAACACAGAAGTCTTC. Translated: CASSPQGNTEVF. The CDR3 in its entirety is CASSPQGNTEVFF. The full variable domain, its missing parts supplied by reference TRBV26 and TRBJ1-1, is NSKVIQTPRYLVKGQGQKAKMRCIPEKGHPVVFWYQQNKNNEFKFLINFQNQEVLQQIDMTEKRFSAECPSNSPCSLEIQSSEAGDSALYLCASSPQGNTEVFFGKGTRLTVV.

Details on this clone: Gene names follow the mouse nomenclature. Coverage ceases 1 residue before the CDR3 finishes, and the germline J gene fills in the end. The chain joins TRBV26 to TRBJ1-4; 7 positions agree with TRBD1. The germline V gene has CDR1 KGHPV and CDR2 FQNQEV (reference sequence). V lost 7 bases and J lost 3; bases outside the gene matches: 5. The CDR3 is 14 amino acids. The DNA read from the CDR3 is TGTGCCAGCACTCCGACAGGGACCAACGAAAGATTATTT. This codes for CASTPTGTNERLF. The entire CDR3 protein is CASTPTGTNERLFF.

This clone was detected only a few times. Genes and germline are mouse. The part of the CDR3 DNA that was read is TGTGCCAGCTCCCTCGGACTGGGGGTAAACTATGCTGAGCAGTTC. Translation gives CASSLGLGVNYAEQF. The entire CDR3 reads CASSLGLGVNYAEQFF. V gene TRBV12-1 combines with J gene TRBJ2-1, with 10 nucleotides matching TRBD2. The read finishes 1 residue shy of the CDR3 end, and the germline J gene is used to complete it. This CDR3 is built from 16 residues. The V gene's germline CDR1 is SGHSN and CDR2 HYEKVE. V dropped 4 bases and J dropped 1; count of bases not matched to a gene: 6.

Note on this clone: Genes and germline come from the mouse. The read falls 1 residue short of the CDR3 end, and the missing part is taken from the germline J gene. This rearrangement joins TRBV26 to TRBJ1-3, with TRBD1 as a possible D gene (6 bases). CDR3 length: 13 residues. Germline CDR1 reads KGHPV; CDR2 reads FQNQEV (reference sequence). Between the trimmed V and J ends, which lost 7 bases and 0 bases, there was a span of 7 bases. The CDR3 spells CASNRDSGNTLYF. CDR3 DNA, as far as it was read: TGTGCCAGCAACAGGGATTCTGGAAATACGCTCTAT.

Details on this clone: Any gene name here is a mouse gene name. The CDR3 bases that were read are TGTGCCAGCAGTTTAGACAGGGGTGGCACCGGGCAGCTCTAC. It translates to CASSLDRGGTGQLY. The full CDR3 protein is CASSLDRGGTGQLYF. This rearrangement joins TRBV15 to TRBJ2-2; TRBD1 matches at 7 bases. The CDR3 is cut off 1 residue early in the read; its end comes from the germline J gene. V trimming: 1 base; J trimming: 4 bases; junction bases outside the gene matches: 3. Germline-derived CDR1 and CDR2 are SGHND and FRSKSL. The CDR3 extends over 15 amino acids.

A remark on this clone: Here the gene names and germline are mouse. The read finishes 1 residue shy of the CDR3 end, and the germline J gene is used to complete it. This chain uses TRBV26 with TRBJ2-2; D unclear. This CDR3 has 14 amino acids. V was trimmed by 5 bases and J by 0 bases, leaving 7 bases between them. Per germline, CDR1 KGHPV and CDR2 FQNQEV (reference sequence). Partial CDR3 DNA: TGTGCCAGCAGTACCGGGGCAAACACCGGGCAGCTCTAC. Protein product: CASSTGANTGQLY. The CDR3, in full, reads CASSTGANTGQLYF.

This clone turned up a few times. Gene names refer to mouse genes. This specimen includes other DNA sequences encoding the same CDR3. CDR3 sequence: CASSPGQGNSDYTF. The DNA read from the CDR3 is TGTGCTAGCAGCCCGGGACAGGGGAACTCCGACTACACC. This chain uses TRBV29 with TRBJ1-2; 10 bases agree with TRBD1. The CDR3 end falls 1 residue outside the read, so it is completed with the germline J gene. This CDR3 region has 14 residues. J gave up 2 bases and V 6 bases, and 3 bases lay outside the gene matches. CDR1 and CDR2 from the germline V gene are MSHET and SYDVDS.

Comment on this clone: The gene symbols are mouse symbols. The CDR3 extends 1 residue past the end of the read, so its final part is completed from the germline J gene. This chain uses TRBV26 with TRBJ2-5; D is possibly TRBD1 or TRBD2 (5 bases each). The CDR3 is 13 amino acids. Trimming stripped 1 base from V and 4 bases from J, with 6 bases between. The V gene's germline CDR1 is KGHPV and CDR2 FQNQEV (reference sequence). This chain's CDR3 is CASSLWGKDTQYF. The sequenced part of the CDR3 DNA is TGTGCCAGCAGTCTGTGGGGGAAAGACACCCAGTAC.

With regard to this clone: These gene names are mouse names. Coverage ceases 1 residue before the CDR3 finishes, and the germline J gene fills in the end. The chain links TRBV16 to TRBJ2-5; D might be TRBD2 (7 bases). Germline CDR1 reads SGHSA; CDR2 reads FRNQAP. Trimming left V 3 bases short and J 6 bases short, with 13 bases between. The CDR3 length is 14 residues. Partial CDR3 DNA: TGTGCAAGCAGCTTTCGGGGGGCACAGGACACCCAGTAC. Its protein is CASSFRGAQDTQY. The whole CDR3 region reads CASSFRGAQDTQYF.

As for this clone: Germline and genes: mouse. Read coverage stops 1 residue before the CDR3 terminus; the germline J gene supplies the remainder. The genes are TRBV26 and TRBJ1-1; D might be TRBD1 (5 bases). The CDR3 is 13 residues long. V was cut by 6 bases and J by 2 bases, with 10 bases left in between. Germline-derived CDR1 and CDR2 are KGHPV and FQNQEV (reference sequence). The part of the CDR3 DNA that was read is TGTGCCAGCAGACGGACACTCAACACAGAAGTCTTC. Translating it yields CASRRTLNTEVF. The full CDR3 reads CASRRTLNTEVFF.

In the case of this clone: Genes and germline are mouse. The read is 1 residue too short to cover the CDR3 end, so that end is filled in from the germline J gene. V is TRBV3 and J is TRBJ2-1; D is possibly TRBD2 (6 bases). The CDR3 loop spans 15 amino acids. Germline values: CDR1 SNHLY, CDR2 FYNGKV (reference sequence). V lost 4 bases and J lost 1, with 11 bases in between. CDR3 DNA, as far as it was read: TGTGCCAGCAGCTCCCGACTGGAGAACTATGCTGAGCAGTTC. This codes for CASSSRLENYAEQF. The entire CDR3 sequence reads CASSSRLENYAEQFF. Based on the CDR3 plus reference TRBV3 and TRBJ2-1, the full variable domain is GPKVLQIPSHQIIDMGQMVTLNCDPVSNHLYFYWYKQILGQQMEFLVNFYNGKVMEKSKLFKDQFSVERPDGSYFTLKIQPTALEDSAVYFCASSSRLENYAEQFFGPGTRLTVL.

As for this clone: Here the gene names and germline are mouse. The read is 1 residue too short to cover the CDR3 end, so that end is filled in from the germline J gene. The V call is TRBV3, the J call TRBJ2-4, with 11 bases aligning to TRBD2. The CDR3 contains 16 residues. The V and J ends lost 4 bases and 2 bases, in that order; junction bases with no gene match: 5. Germline assignment: CDR1 SNHLY and CDR2 FYNGKV (reference sequence). CDR3 in amino acids: CASSSGTGGNQNTLYF. The sequenced part of the CDR3 DNA is TGTGCCAGCAGCTCCGGGACTGGGGGAAATCAAAACACCTTGTAC.

As concerns this clone: Germline and genes here are mouse. The missing CDR3 end, 1 residue past where the read stops, is filled in from the germline J gene. The chain combines TRBV26 with TRBJ2-5; D is ambiguous. The CDR3 has 10 residues. Germline V gives CDR1 KGHPV, CDR2 FQNQEV (reference sequence). V lost 5 bases to trimming and J lost 5 bases, with 2 bases between them. The CDR3 is CASSGDTQYF. The CDR3 DNA, read in part, is TGTGCCAGCAGTGGAGACACCCAGTAC.

On this clone itself: Gene names are the mouse ones. Read coverage stops 1 residue before the CDR3 terminus; the germline J gene supplies the remainder. The V and J genes are TRBV26 and TRBJ1-1, with D uncertain. The CDR3 totals 13 residues. Trimming took off 4 bases at V and 0 bases at J, with 6 bases between the two ends. Germline V gives CDR1 KGHPV, CDR2 FQNQEV (reference sequence). The DNA read from the CDR3 is TGTGCCAGCAGTCGACAAACAAACACAGAAGTCTTC. The encoded protein is CASSRQTNTEVF. The full CDR3 sequence reads CASSRQTNTEVFF.

About this clone itself: The genes are named according to mouse. The sequenced fragment ends 1 residue before the CDR3 boundary, so the rest is inferred from the germline J gene. V gene TRBV3 combines with J gene TRBJ2-3; 12 nucleotides align to TRBD2. The trim removed 5 bases at V and 5 bases at J, leaving 5 bases unmatched. Germline V gene sequence: CDR1 SNHLY, CDR2 FYNGKV (reference sequence). The CDR3 consists of 15 residues. Incomplete CDR3 DNA: TGTGCCAGCAGCACCCGGGACTGGGGGGAAGAAACGCTGTAT. This codes for CASSTRDWGEETLY. The entire CDR3 protein reads CASSTRDWGEETLYF. The whole variable domain, remainder taken from reference TRBV3 and TRBJ2-3, is GPKVLQIPSHQIIDMGQMVTLNCDPVSNHLYFYWYKQILGQQMEFLVNFYNGKVMEKSKLFKDQFSVERPDGSYFTLKIQPTALEDSAVYFCASSTRDWGEETLYFGSGTRLTVL.

This clone was seen a few times. Mouse gene names apply. The DNA ends 1 residue before the CDR3 does, and the rest of the CDR3 is filled in from the germline J gene. The rearrangement uses TRBV23 and TRBJ2-2; the DNA was not compared with TRBD1, the D call given in the table. The CDR3 covers 15 residues. CDR1 is KGHTA, CDR2 FQNQQP, per germline. CDR3: CSSSRQGARTGQLYF. The covered CDR3 bases are TGCTCCAGCAGCCGACAGGGGGCCCGCACCGGGCAGCTCTAC.

There are a few counts of this clone. Here the gene names and germline are mouse. The same CDR3 can be traced to other DNA sequences in this sample. The CDR3 DNA, read in part, is TGTGCCAGCAGTCTGGGACAAACAGAAGTCTTC. Protein sequence: CASSLGQTEVF. The whole CDR3 sequence is CASSLGQTEVFF. V and J are TRBV26 and TRBJ1-1; tentative D call: TRBD1 (5 bases). Read sequence stops 1 residue before the CDR3 end, and the germline J gene provides the missing end. V lost 2 bases, J lost 5 bases, and 6 bases lay in between. Per the germline V gene, CDR1 is KGHPV and CDR2 is FQNQEV (reference sequence). The CDR3 has 12 residues.

This clone was observed a few times. The gene names given are mouse names. The CDR3 is CASGEGDQDTQYF. The CDR3 DNA, read in part, is TGTGCCAGCGGTGAGGGGGACCAAGACACCCAGTAC. V usage is TRBV13-2 and J usage is TRBJ2-5; TRBD1 or TRBD2 may be the D gene (5 bases each). The read halts 1 residue ahead of the CDR3 end, with the missing end drawn from the germline J gene. The CDR3 is 13 amino acids. With 2 bases removed from V and 1 base from J, the gap between germline ends came to 5 bases. CDR1 NNHNN and CDR2 SYGAGS come from the germline V gene (reference sequence).

Worth noting for this clone: Gene names are mouse gene names. The missing CDR3 end, 1 residue past where the read stops, is filled in from the germline J gene. The genes are TRBV3 and TRBJ1-2; 7 nucleotides align to TRBD1. Unmatched junction bases numbered 7, after V lost 5 bases and J lost 1 base. The CDR3 has 15 amino acids. From germline, CDR1 is SNHLY and CDR2 FYNGKV (reference sequence). The covered CDR3 bases are TGTGCCAGCAGCCCCCGGACAGGAAAAAACTCCGACTACACC. Translating it yields CASSPRTGKNSDYT. The full CDR3 reads CASSPRTGKNSDYTF.

A remark on this clone: Gene names denote mouse genes. The read halts 1 residue ahead of the CDR3 end, with the missing end drawn from the germline J gene. This sequence joins TRBV3 and TRBJ2-7; TRBD1 or TRBD2 may be the D gene (5 bases each). Germline values: CDR1 SNHLY, CDR2 FYNGKV (reference sequence). This CDR3 has 13 amino acids. Trimming stripped 6 bases from V and 4 bases from J, with 13 bases between. CDR3 DNA, as far as it was read: TGTGCCAGCAGGGCCGGGACGGAATATGAACAGTAC. Protein sequence: CASRAGTEYEQY. The full CDR3 is CASRAGTEYEQYF.

Turning to this clone: Gene labels here are mouse ones. The read falls 1 residue short of the CDR3 end, and the missing part is taken from the germline J gene. The rearrangement uses TRBV3 and TRBJ2-7; 10 bases agree with TRBD1. The germline V gene has CDR1 SNHLY and CDR2 FYNGKV (reference sequence). The CDR3 spans 13 residues. V lost 4 bases to trimming and J lost 4 bases; unmatched junction nucleotides: 1. The covered CDR3 bases are TGTGCCAGCAGCTCGGGACAGGGGTATGAACAGTAC. The encoded protein is CASSSGQGYEQY. The complete CDR3 protein is CASSSGQGYEQYF.